This passage covers 18 T cell receptor beta chains from one sample sequenced in a study of radiation and T cells in renal cell carcinoma. The assay was immunoSEQ multiplex PCR, and TCRdb's table has in-frame clones only and misses some. The table shows 100,000 to 150,000 clones, with 81% occurring only once. The time point denotes: blood 2 weeks post-SBRT. Described treatment: 15 Gy SBRT to primary tumor, nephrectomy 4 weeks later. The sequences come from blood, collected from a patient whose treatment included radiotherapy and nephrectomy. These receptors came from a man aged 45-60 years with renal cell carcinoma.

As DNA, the CDR3 is TGTGCCAGCAGCCCACGGGACAGGACACGGGCAGGAGCTTTCTTT. Translated: CASSPRDRTRAGAFF. This chain connects TRBV11-1 to TRBJ1-1; the match to TRBD1 covers 8 bases. The V gene end was trimmed by 5 bases and the J gene end by 10 bases; junction bases not matched to a gene: 15. Per the germline V gene, CDR1 is SGHAT and CDR2 is FQDESV (reference sequence). CDR3 size: 15 residues.

The chain combines TRBV6-5 with TRBJ1-3, with TRBD1 as a possible D gene (6 bases). This CDR3 spans 14 amino acids. V was cut by 11 bases and J by 4 bases, with 18 bases left in between. Germline CDR1 MNHEY, CDR2 SVGAGI. The chain's CDR3 is CAEGGTSRGNTIYF. CDR3 nucleotides: TGTGCCGAGGGGGGGACCTCTCGCGGAAACACCATATATTTT.

In DNA form, the CDR3 reads TGTGCCAGCAGCCAAGATACCCGGACAGTTGCCCATGGAAACACCATATATTTT. It codes for CASSQDTRTVAHGNTIYF. The gene calls are TRBV4-2 and TRBJ1-3; D is perhaps TRBD1 (6 bases). The CDR3 has 18 amino acids. The V end lost 0 bases, the J end lost 3 bases, and 18 bases lay between the germline ends. The V gene's germline CDR1 is LGHNA and CDR2 YNFKEQ.

This chain joins TRBV7-3 and TRBJ2-2, with D perhaps TRBD2 (6 bases). The CDR3 length is 16 residues. V was cut by 4 bases and J by 6 bases, with 18 bases left in between. Per the germline V gene, CDR1 is SGHTA and CDR2 is FQGTGA. The CDR3 region has the DNA TGTGCCAGCAGCTCATGGGACTCGACAAGTTCCGGGGAGCTGTTTTTT. Translating gives CASSSWDSTSSGELFF.

This clone was seen only once. CDR3 region: CASSLVVGANVLTF. CDR3 nucleotide sequence: TGTGCCAGCAGCTTAGTCGTTGGGGCCAACGTCCTGACTTTC. V usage is TRBV7-8 and J usage is TRBJ2-6; the D is unclear. Deletions cut 1 base from V and 3 bases from J, with 4 bases between. Germline V gene sequence: CDR1 SGHVS, CDR2 FQNEAQ. CDR3 length: 14 residues.

The V call is TRBV19, the J call TRBJ1-4; a possible D gene is TRBD1 (5 bases). This CDR3 region has 15 residues. Looked up from germline, CDR1 is LNHDA and CDR2 is SQIVND (reference sequence). The V end lost 4 bases, the J end lost 8 bases, and 17 bases lay between the germline ends. The CDR3 DNA sequence: TGTGCCAGTAGTAGTGTGGCGGGGGGGACGGAAAAACTGTTTTTT. This sequence encodes CASSSVAGGTEKLFF.

This clone was seen once. CDR3 protein: CAISESRGQGGTGELFF. CDR3 nucleotides: TGTGCCATCAGTGAGTCGAGGGGACAGGGGGGCACCGGGGAGCTGTTTTTT. The rearrangement uses TRBV10-3 and TRBJ2-2, with TRBD1 matching 11 bases. The J segment lost 4 bases and the V segment lost 0 bases, leaving 4 bases of the junction unmatched. Germline V gene lookup returns CDR1 ENHRY and CDR2 SYGVKD. The CDR3 is 17 amino acids.

The V gene is TRBV4-2, the J gene TRBJ1-1; unclear D gene. The CDR3 sequence is 15 residues long. V was cut by 1 base and J by 0 bases, with 9 bases left in between. Germline CDR1 is LGHNA and CDR2 is YNFKEQ. The CDR3 protein is CASSQGIGLNTEAFF. Written as DNA, the CDR3 is TGTGCCAGCAGCCAAGGTATAGGCTTGAACACTGAAGCTTTCTTT.

This clone was picked up one time. As DNA, the CDR3 is TGCGCCAGCAGCTCCGGGACTAGCGGGAGATTGACCGGGGAGCTGTTTTTT. Its protein product is CASSSGTSGRLTGELFF. V is TRBV5-1 and J is TRBJ2-2, with 14 nucleotides matching TRBD2. The CDR3 loop spans 17 amino acids. Trimming took 3 bases from V and 5 from J; bases not matched to a gene: 6. Per germline, CDR1 SGHRS and CDR2 YFSETQ.

The chain carries TRBV2 and TRBJ1-1; no reliable D call. The CDR3 is 12 amino acids. Looked up from germline, CDR1 is SNHLY and CDR2 is FYNNEI. Trimming stripped 10 bases from V and 4 bases from J, with 13 bases between. CDR3 sequence: CATSMEATEAFF. CDR3 coding DNA: TGTGCCACCTCCATGGAGGCCACTGAAGCTTTCTTT. The full variable domain, its missing parts supplied by reference TRBV2 and TRBJ1-1, is EPEVTQTPSHQVTQMGQEVILRCVPISNHLYFYWYRQILGQKVEFLVSFYNNEISEKSEIFDDQFSVERPDGSNFTLKIRSTKLEDSAMYFCATSMEATEAFFGQGTRLTVV.

The chain is built from TRBV5-1 and TRBJ2-2; the D call may be TRBD1 or TRBD2 (5 bases each). The CDR3 runs 14 residues. Trimming pared 7 bases from V and 1 base from J, leaving 11 bases between. Per the germline V gene, CDR1 is SGHRS and CDR2 is YFSETQ. The CDR3 loop is CASQRDVNTGELFF. The CDR3 DNA follows: TGCGCCAGCCAACGGGACGTGAACACCGGGGAGCTGTTTTTT.

This clone has only a few counts. The chain has TRBV5-1 and TRBJ2-1; 8 nucleotides match TRBD1. This CDR3 has 16 residues. The V gene's germline CDR1 is SGHRS and CDR2 YFSETQ. The junction had 6 bases not matched to a gene; V was cut back by 4 bases and J by 0 bases. The CDR3 is CASSAGTGSSYNEQFF. DNA for the CDR3: TGCGCCAGCAGCGCAGGGACAGGTAGCTCCTACAATGAGCAGTTCTTC.

The chain joins TRBV29-1 to TRBJ2-3; 9 positions match TRBD2. The germline gives CDR1 SQVTM, CDR2 ANQGSEA. The trim removed 6 bases at V and 6 bases at J, leaving 7 bases unmatched. The CDR3 has 13 residues. The CDR3, as DNA: TGCAGCGTAGGGACTAGCTCAAGGGATACGCAGTATTTT. Translated, it gives CSVGTSSRDTQYF.

In its sample, this clone was seen many times. The chain recombines TRBV7-6 with TRBJ1-2, with a weak D call TRBD1 (5 bases). The V gene lost 1 base and the J gene lost 2 bases, with 11 bases spanning the gap. The CDR3 extends over 15 amino acids. CDR1 SGHVS and CDR2 FNYEAQ come from the germline V gene. Here the CDR3 DNA reads TGTGCCAGCAGCTTAGGGCCCGGGGGAAACTATGGCTACACCTTC. It specifies CASSLGPGGNYGYTF.

V usage is TRBV29-1 and J usage is TRBJ2-7; D gene unclear. CDR3 length: 13 amino acids. The germline CDR1 and CDR2 sequences are SQVTM and ANQGSEA. V lost 7 bases, J lost 2 bases, and 15 bases lay in between. The CDR3 bases are TGCAGCGCCAAAACGACTGGGACCTACGAGCAGTACTTC. Its protein is CSAKTTGTYEQYF.

The V gene is TRBV27, the J gene TRBJ1-4, with 9 nucleotides matching TRBD1. Losses at the gene ends were 6 bases for V and 8 bases for J; bases not matched to a gene: 7. CDR3 length equals 14 residues. Germline lookup yields CDR1 MNHEY and CDR2 SMNVEV (reference sequence). CDR3 sequence reads: CASSHRGLGEKLFF. The CDR3 DNA is TGTGCCAGCAGCCACAGGGGGCTAGGAGAAAAACTGTTTTTT.

V gene TRBV27 combines with J gene TRBJ1-1, with D perhaps TRBD1 (5 bases). V was pared by 10 bases and J by 1 base, with 13 bases between. This CDR3 spans 13 amino acids. Germline CDR1 and CDR2: MNHEY and SMNVEV (reference sequence). Here the CDR3 reads CATHRRENTEAFF. CDR3 bases: TGTGCCACCCACAGGAGAGAGAACACTGAAGCTTTCTTT.

The chain is built from TRBV7-8 and TRBJ2-1, with 8 bases aligning to TRBD2. Germline loops: CDR1 SGHVS, CDR2 FQNEAQ. The CDR3 length is 16 residues. The ends lost 5 bases at V and 4 bases at J; junction bases unmatched: 10. CDR3: CASSRRGSGGYNEQFF. The CDR3 bases are TGTGCCAGCAGCCGCCGGGGAAGCGGGGGATACAATGAGCAGTTCTTC.